Sequencing of this T cell receptor beta chain was carried out in a study of human T cells and chemical hapten exposure. Study overall: Alopecia areata, totalis or universalis affected patients, mainly female.

TCRdb passed the RACE reads through MiXCR, listing each CDR3 protein once. Of over 80,000 distinct CDR3 sequences listed, roughly 10% were seen once; the top ten hold 0.8% to 1.2%. The V gene lost 2 bases and the J gene lost 2 bases, with 10 bases spanning the gap. Germline loops: CDR1 MGHDK, CDR2 SYGVNS. The CDR3 consists of 15 residues. The time point here: patch test 3, about 24 weeks after DPC sensitization. Described treatment: therapeutic diphenylcyclopropenone sensitization with weekly scalp DPC. Blood was drawn before each patch test was applied. Blood, whole and unfractionated, served as the source for total RNA extraction.

This receptor was obtained from a woman under 40 with alopecia areata. Some clones in this sample may be carry-over from other donors' samples. The source was whole blood, collected in connection with sensitization to the hapten diphenylcyclopropenone (DPC). The chain is built from TRBV25-1 and TRBJ2-1; no definite D call. The CDR3 nucleotides are TGTGCCAGCAGTGAAGCCGGATTGACCTACAATGAGCAGTTCTTC. Amino acids: CASSEAGLTYNEQFF.